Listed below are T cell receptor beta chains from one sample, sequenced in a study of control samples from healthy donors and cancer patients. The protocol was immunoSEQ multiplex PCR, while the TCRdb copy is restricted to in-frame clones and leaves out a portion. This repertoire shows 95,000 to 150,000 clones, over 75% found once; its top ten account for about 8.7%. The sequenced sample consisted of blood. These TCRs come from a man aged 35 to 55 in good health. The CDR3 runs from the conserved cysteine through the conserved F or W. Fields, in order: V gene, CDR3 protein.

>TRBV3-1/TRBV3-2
CASSRTDRGGKTEAFF
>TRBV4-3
CASSQDLGSIYEQYF
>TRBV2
CASSGGRTRRGDTQYF
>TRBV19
CASSLTSGVNTGELFF
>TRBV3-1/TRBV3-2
CASSPGQGHGYTF
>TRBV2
CASSGPNTEAFF
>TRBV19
CASTTWGETPYGYTF
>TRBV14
CASSPGQGASNEQFF
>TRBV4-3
CASSQVLRGGTGELFF
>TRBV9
CASSVDQGRHEQYF
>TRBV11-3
CASSFTWTGNTDTQYF
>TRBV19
CASSIMEFRGNQPQHF
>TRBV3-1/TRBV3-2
CASSPRGYEQYF
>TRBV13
CASSNSGLQETQYF